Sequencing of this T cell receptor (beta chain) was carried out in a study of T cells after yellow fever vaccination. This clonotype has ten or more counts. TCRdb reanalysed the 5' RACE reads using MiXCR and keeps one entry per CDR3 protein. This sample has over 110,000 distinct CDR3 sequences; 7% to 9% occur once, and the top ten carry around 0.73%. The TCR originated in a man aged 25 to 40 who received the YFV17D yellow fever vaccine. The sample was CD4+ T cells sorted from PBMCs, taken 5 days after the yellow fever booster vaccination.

The CDR3 sequence: CASRQGTLNTGELFF. The CDR3 coding sequence is TGTGCCAGCAGACAGGGGACACTTAACACCGGGGAGCTGTTTTTT. This chain connects TRBV7-2 to TRBJ2-2; TRBD1 agrees at 7 bases. The CDR3 loop spans 15 amino acids. The V segment lost 6 bases and the J segment 2 bases; nucleotides outside the gene matches: 6. The germline gives CDR1 SGHTA, CDR2 FQGNSA.